These T cell receptor beta chains were read from a single sample in a study of cytomegalovirus exposure and HLA in healthy donors. Sequencing used immunoSEQ multiplex PCR; TCRdb keeps in-frame clones, though not all of them. The sample has roughly 150,000 clones, 75% to 90% seen once. The source material was PBMCs. All receptors come from a young woman in good health and CMV-seronegative. CDR3s include the opening cysteine and the closing phenylalanine or tryptophan. Each record gives: V gene, D gene, J gene, clone size, CDR3 DNA, CDR3 protein. The D gene is left open where the match is weak. The size field is filled for only some rows; it gives once, few, many or a size class.

TRBV12-5,TRBD2,TRBJ2-1,.,TGTGCTAGTGGTTCCATTTGGACTAGCGGGGGGTCCTACAATGAGCAGTTCTTC,CASGSIWTSGGSYNEQFF
TRBV5-1,.,TRBJ1-1,.,TGCGCCAGCAGCTTGGCCAATACAGCTCTGGGTGAAGCTTTCTTT,CASSLANTALGEAFF
TRBV6-5,TRBD1,TRBJ2-1,.,TGTGCCAGCAGACCCGACAGGGCGGACTACAATGAGCAGTTCTTC,CASRPDRADYNEQFF
TRBV21-1,.,TRBJ1-3,.,TGTGCCAGCAGCAAAGTCGGCGGACACCGAGGGGGCATAGTCTCTGGAAACACCATATATTTT,CASSKVGGHRGGIVSGNTIYF
TRBV19,TRBD2,TRBJ2-3,.,TGTGCCAGTAGTATCAGAGGTCTTAGCGGGGGAGATACGCAGTATTTT,CASSIRGLSGGDTQYF
TRBV29-1,.,TRBJ2-4,.,TGCAGCGTTGTGGAGGGACGGGGGAACATTCAGTACTTC,CSVVEGRGNIQYF
TRBV5-1,TRBD1,TRBJ1-5,once,TGCGCCAGCAGCCCAGGGGACAGGGGATTGGATCAGCCCCAGCATTTT,CASSPGDRGLDQPQHF
TRBV7-3,TRBD1,TRBJ1-1,few,TGTGCCAGCAGCTTAAACCCTGGACAGGGGACAGCTTTCTTT,CASSLNPGQGTAFF
TRBV6-1,.,TRBJ1-4,few,TGTGCCAGCCAAGAAATAGGGGGAGCTAATGAAAAACTGTTTTTT,CASQEIGGANEKLFF
TRBV4-2,TRBD2,TRBJ2-3,.,TGTGCCAGCAGCCAAGATGGGACTAGCGGGGCAGATACGCAGTATTTT,CASSQDGTSGADTQYF
TRBV5-1,.,TRBJ1-1,.,TGCGCCAGCAGCTTGGCCGTGGGGGGTGGGAACACTGAAGCTTTCTTT,CASSLAVGGGNTEAFF
TRBV5-6,.,TRBJ1-2,.,TGTGCCAGCAGCTTCCCGGGGGGGGCGGTCTATAGCTACACCTTC,CASSFPGGAVYSYTF
TRBV25-1,.,TRBJ1-1,.,TGTGCCACCGGGAACGGAGGGCGCAACACTGAAGCTTTCTTT,CATGNGGRNTEAFF
TRBV19,TRBD1,TRBJ2-3,few,TGTGCCAGTAGTATGACCCCACGACCGGGACAGGGGAGCACAGATACGCAGTATTTT,CASSMTPRPGQGSTDTQYF
TRBV7-9,.,TRBJ2-2,.,TGTGCCCACGATCGGGGGATAACCGGGGAGCTGTTTTTT,CAHDRGITGELFF
TRBV19,TRBD1,TRBJ2-2,few,TGTGCCAGTAGTACCGGACAGGGTATCGGCGGGGAGCTGTTTTTT,CASSTGQGIGGELFF
TRBV5-6,.,TRBJ1-4,.,TGTGCCAGCAGCTTGGCCGAGGTGGATGAAAAACTGTTTTTT,CASSLAEVDEKLFF
TRBV6-4,TRBD2,TRBJ2-3,few,TGTGCCAGCAGTGAGACTAGCGGGGGCACAGATACGCAGTATTTT,CASSETSGGTDTQYF
TRBV6-5,TRBD1,TRBJ1-2,.,TGTGCCAGCAGTCCCAGGACAGGGCGAAATGGCTACACCTTC,CASSPRTGRNGYTF
TRBV6-1,TRBD2,TRBJ2-7,few,TGTGCCAGCAACGTAGCGGGGGGGTTCTACGAGCAGTACTTC,CASNVAGGFYEQYF
TRBV4-1,TRBD1,TRBJ1-1,.,TGCGCCAGCAGGGGGACAGGGATCGTAGTGAACACTGAAGCTTTCTTT,CASRGTGIVVNTEAFF
TRBV6-5,TRBD1,TRBJ2-7,once,TGTGCCAGCAGTCACCGGGACAGGGTCGGCGAGCAGTACTTC,CASSHRDRVGEQYF
TRBV29-1,.,TRBJ2-3,.,TGCAGCGTTGAACAGGGAGATACGCAGTATTTT,CSVEQGDTQYF
TRBV6-5,.,TRBJ2-3,.,TGTGCCAGCAGCTACGGACAGAACACAGATACGCAGTATTTT,CASSYGQNTDTQYF
TRBV19,TRBD1,TRBJ2-7,.,TGTGCCAGTAAGGGGGCCACGTCCTACGAGCAGTACTTC,CASKGATSYEQYF
TRBV10-1,TRBD1,TRBJ1-5,.,TGCGCCAGCAGTGACAGGGGGCCTCAGCCCCAGCATTTT,CASSDRGPQPQHF
TRBV15,.,TRBJ2-7,.,TGTGCCACCAGGGCTGGGGGGATCTCCTACGAGCAGTACTTC,CATRAGGISYEQYF
TRBV27,.,TRBJ1-5,.,TGTGCCAGCAGTCCAGCCGGGACACCTCTCAATCAGCCCCAGCATTTT,CASSPAGTPLNQPQHF
TRBV6-1,TRBD2,TRBJ2-5,few,TGTGCCAGCACCCGACTAGCGGGTACTCAAGAGACCCAGTACTTC,CASTRLAGTQETQYF
TRBV6-1,.,TRBJ2-7,.,TGTGCCAGCAGTGGACAGCTCCTACGTGACGAGCAGTACTTC,CASSGQLLRDEQYF
TRBV28,.,TRBJ1-3,.,TGTGCCAGCAGTTTGGGGGGGGATTGGAACACCATATATTTT,CASSLGGDWNTIYF
TRBV27,.,TRBJ1-5,few,TGTGCCAGCAGTTTAAAACGTGGGGCAGGAGAATTTAGCAATCAGCCCCAGCATTTT,CASSLKRGAGEFSNQPQHF
TRBV9,.,TRBJ1-2,.,TGTGCCAGCAGCGTAGTTTCAGGCCACTATGGCTACACCTTC,CASSVVSGHYGYTF
TRBV11-2,.,TRBJ2-7,.,TGTGCCAGCAGGGTTTCAGGGATAAGCTCCTACGAGCAGTACTTC,CASRVSGISSYEQYF
TRBV2,TRBD1,TRBJ1-1,.,TGTGCCAGCAGGGATACGGGACAGCCGAACACTGAAGCTTTCTTT,CASRDTGQPNTEAFF
TRBV30,TRBD1,TRBJ2-7,few,TGTGCCTGGATACCCCCGACAGGGGCCTACGAGCAGTACTTC,CAWIPPTGAYEQYF
TRBV5-5,TRBD1,TRBJ2-7,.,TGTGCCAGCAGCTTCCACGGGGGACAGGGGGCCAACGAGCAGTACTTC,CASSFHGGQGANEQYF
TRBV28,.,TRBJ1-1,.,TGTGCCAGCAGTTTCGGGTGGCAGGGCAGGAGATCCATGAACACTGAAGCTTTCTTT,CASSFGWQGRRSMNTEAFF
TRBV5-1,.,TRBJ1-1,.,TGCGCCAGCAGCTTGGAGGGGTCGAACACTGAAGCTTTCTTT,CASSLEGSNTEAFF
TRBV18,.,TRBJ1-1,.,TGTGCCAGCTCAGGTTCCAGTAACACTGAAGCTTTCTTT,CASSGSSNTEAFF
TRBV6-5,.,TRBJ2-5,few,TGTGCCAGCAGTTACTCGATTGCTAGTTCGACAGAGACCCAGTACTTC,CASSYSIASSTETQYF